This entry lists 18 T cell receptor beta chains sequenced from one sample in a study of blood T cell repertoires in COVID-19. Produced via immunoSEQ multiplex PCR; TCRdb's table is partial and in-frame only. Among 390,000 or so clones listed, around 83% were seen once. The sample was PBMCs or T cells enriched from blood (not recorded which). Receptor source: a woman between 50 and 59 years old who had recovered from COVID-19.

CDR3 protein: CASSRERQGNYEQYF. CDR3 nucleotides: TGTGCCAGCAGCAGGGAAAGACAGGGAAACTACGAGCAGTACTTC. The chain recombines TRBV5-6 with TRBJ2-7; 7 nucleotides align to TRBD1. The V gene end was trimmed by 4 bases and the J gene end by 3 bases; junction bases not matched to a gene: 10. CDR3 length equals 15 residues. The germline CDR1 and CDR2 sequences are SGHDT and YYEEEE.

The V gene is TRBV4-1, the J gene TRBJ1-3; no clear D gene. With 0 bases removed from V and 7 bases from J, the gap between germline ends came to 13 bases. CDR1 is MGHRA, CDR2 YSYEKL, per germline. The CDR3 sequence is 15 residues long. The CDR3 sequence: CASSQDIRGVNTIYF. The CDR3 DNA follows: TGCGCCAGCAGCCAAGATATTCGGGGAGTTAACACCATATATTTT.

V and J are TRBV30 and TRBJ1-2, with TRBD1 identical over 7 bases. The CDR3 is made up of 13 amino acids. Germline CDR1 is GTSNPN and CDR2 is SVGIG (reference sequence). V lost 1 base and J lost 7; bases outside the gene matches: 6. CDR3 in DNA: TGTGCCTGGAGTGACAGGGGTCGGAGTGGCTACACCTTC. It yields the protein CAWSDRGRSGYTF.

The count of this clone is one. The rearrangement uses TRBV19 and TRBJ1-1, with D possibly matching TRBD1 (5 bases). V gave up 2 bases and J gave up 4 bases, with 14 bases separating them. Germline CDR1 reads LNHDA; CDR2 reads SQIVND (reference sequence). The CDR3 has 15 amino acids. In DNA, the CDR3 is TGTGCCAGTAGTATATCCGCCGTGGGGGGCACTGAAGCTTTCTTT. Protein product: CASSISAVGGTEAFF.

This chain connects TRBV7-8 to TRBJ1-2; D unresolved. Germline V lookup: CDR1 SGHVS, CDR2 FQNEAQ. V was clipped by 5 bases and J by 4 bases, with 14 bases between them. CDR3 size: 14 residues. The CDR3 region has the DNA TGTGCCAGCAGCAGAATCGACGGGTCCTATGGCTACACCTTC. Translated: CASSRIDGSYGYTF.

This chain links TRBV14 with TRBJ1-1; 7 bases match TRBD1. CDR3 length equals 16 residues. Losses at the gene ends were 4 bases for V and 2 bases for J; bases not matched to a gene: 10. Looked up from germline, CDR1 is SGHDN and CDR2 is FVKESK. For the CDR3, the DNA is TGTGCCAGCAGCCCTGCGGCACAGGGGCCTAACACTGAAGCTTTCTTT. This codes for CASSPAAQGPNTEAFF.

J is TRBJ1-4 and V is TRBV5-1; D not resolved. Germline assignment: CDR1 SGHRS and CDR2 YFSETQ. This CDR3 has 16 amino acids. V was shortened by 0 bases and J by 6 bases, with 15 bases between the two germline ends. CDR3 DNA: TGCGCCAGCAGCTTGGGGGGATCGAGCGGTGATGAAAAACTGTTTTTT. This encodes CASSLGGSSGDEKLFF. The full variable domain, in which reference TRBV5-1 and TRBJ1-4 provide the parts outside the CDR3, is KAGVTQTPRYLIKTRGQQVTLSCSPISGHRSVSWYQQTPGQGLQFLFEYFSETQRNKGNFPGRFSGRQFSNSRSEMNVSTLELGDSALYLCASSLGGSSGDEKLFFGSGTQLSVL.

The CDR3, as DNA: TGTGCCAGTAGTATTGGGGTCGGCAGGGGAGACACTGAAGCTTTCTTT. The encoded protein is CASSIGVGRGDTEAFF. The chain recombines TRBV19 with TRBJ1-1, with D maybe TRBD1 (6 bases). CDR3 length: 16 residues. Germline CDR1 reads LNHDA; CDR2 reads SQIVND (reference sequence). Trimming pared 3 bases from V and 3 bases from J, leaving 17 bases between.

The chain carries TRBV19 and TRBJ1-2; possibly TRBD1 for D (5 bases). Germline V CDR1 and CDR2: LNHDA, SQIVND (reference sequence). The V gene lost 4 bases and the J gene lost 2 bases, with 8 bases spanning the gap. The CDR3 covers 13 residues. CDR3: CASSKGNNYGYTF. The CDR3 region has the DNA TGTGCCAGTAGTAAGGGGAACAACTATGGCTACACCTTC. Supplemented by reference TRBV19 and TRBJ1-2, the full variable domain reads DGGITQSPKYLFRKEGQNVTLSCEQNLNHDAMYWYRQDPGQGLRLIYYSQIVNDFQKGDIAEGYSVSREKKESFPLTVTSAQKNPTAFYLCASSKGNNYGYTFGSGTRLTVV.

This chain connects TRBV6-2 or TRBV6-3 to TRBJ2-7, with D tentatively TRBD2 (5 bases). Germline V gives CDR1 MNHEY, CDR2 SVGEGT. V gave up 6 bases and J gave up 7 bases, with 13 bases separating them. CDR3 length: 12 residues. CDR3 amino acids: CASSLHGKEQYF. The CDR3, as DNA: TGTGCCAGCAGCCTCCACGGGAAAGAGCAGTACTTC.

CDR3 coding DNA: TGTGCCTGGAGTTGGGCGGGCCCAGATACGCAGTATTTT. Protein: CAWSWAGPDTQYF. The rearrangement links TRBV30 to TRBJ2-3, with D perhaps matching TRBD2 (5 bases). CDR1 and CDR2 from the germline V gene are GTSNPN and SVGIG (reference sequence). The CDR3 covers 13 residues. Trimming shortened V by 2 bases and J by 4 bases, and 10 bases separated the two germline ends.

The rearrangement links TRBV6-2 or TRBV6-3 to TRBJ1-5; 9 bases line up with TRBD1. There are 14 residues in the CDR3. Trimming removed 6 bases from V and 6 bases from J; junction bases left unmatched: 6. CDR1 is MNHEY, CDR2 SVGEGT, per germline. CDR3 sequence reads: CASSDRGVSQPQHF. CDR3 nucleotides: TGTGCCAGCAGCGACAGGGGGGTCAGTCAGCCCCAGCATTTT.

The chain employs TRBV3-1 (or the pseudogene TRBV3-2) and TRBJ1-1; 8 bases match TRBD1. The CDR3 is 14 residues long. CDR1 LGHDT and CDR2 YNNKEL come from the germline V gene (reference sequence). After removal of 6 bases from V and 2 bases from J, the junction contained 5 bases not matched to a gene. CDR3 nucleotides: TGTGCCAGCAGTAGGACAGGGTCTAACACTGAAGCTTTCTTT. Amino acid sequence: CASSRTGSNTEAFF.

The rearrangement joins TRBV7-8 to TRBJ2-1, with D unclear. Trimming took 1 base from V and 7 from J, leaving 11 bases between them. Germline V gene lookup returns CDR1 SGHVS and CDR2 FQNEAQ. The CDR3 totals 14 residues. The CDR3 region is CASSLERYGNEQFF. The CDR3 DNA sequence: TGTGCCAGCAGCTTAGAGAGGTATGGGAATGAGCAGTTCTTC.

V and J are TRBV6-5 and TRBJ1-2; 8 bases align to TRBD1. Per the germline V gene, CDR1 is MNHEY and CDR2 is SVGAGI. The CDR3 is 12 amino acids. V shed 11 bases and J 7 bases; nucleotides not matched to a gene: 9. The CDR3 DNA is TGTGCCGATTCTGACAGGGGATTTGGCTACACCTTC. It translates to CADSDRGFGYTF.

This sequence joins TRBV7-2 and TRBJ1-2; 9 positions match TRBD1. V dropped 4 bases and J dropped 8; count of bases not matched to a gene: 8. This CDR3 is 14 amino acids long. Germline-derived CDR1 and CDR2 are SGHTA and FQGNSA. CDR3 bases: TGTGCCAGCAGCTCCGGGACAGGGAGTTTCGGCTACACCTTC. Translated, it gives CASSSGTGSFGYTF.

The rearrangement links TRBV19 to TRBJ2-1, with D perhaps matching TRBD1 (5 bases). The CDR3 has 16 amino acids. Germline V lookup: CDR1 LNHDA, CDR2 SQIVND (reference sequence). V was trimmed by 6 bases and J by 0 bases, leaving 15 bases between them. The CDR3 region is CASRRQFGDSYNEQFF. As DNA, the CDR3 is TGTGCCAGTAGAAGACAGTTTGGGGACTCCTACAATGAGCAGTTCTTC.

The V and J genes are TRBV7-2 and TRBJ1-5; 7 nucleotides align to TRBD1. Germline V gene lookup returns CDR1 SGHTA and CDR2 FQGNSA. This CDR3 is built from 15 residues. V trimming: 5 bases; J trimming: 2 bases; junction bases outside the gene matches: 6. CDR3 DNA sequence: TGTGCCAGCAGCCCGACAGGGTTTGGCAATCAGCCCCAGCATTTT. Amino acid sequence: CASSPTGFGNQPQHF. The full variable domain, with the rest looked up from reference TRBV7-2 and TRBJ1-5, is GAGVSQSPSNKVTEKGKDVELRCDPISGHTALYWYRQSLGQGLEFLIYFQGNSAPDKSGLPSDRFSAERTGGSVSTLTIQRTQQEDSAVYLCASSPTGFGNQPQHFGDGTRLSIL.